This TCR beta chain appears in the sequencing data of a study of T cells in Graves' hyperthyroidism and ophthalmopathy (dated by TCRdb to the late 2010s). About the study as a whole: Peripheral blood samples were taken at the time of initial diagnosis, prior to any treatment. To identify TCR V-J signatures that set the groups apart, the researchers used a discovery cohort of 100 patients, made up of 40 to 45 with Graves' ophthalmopathy and 55 to 65 with stable Graves' hyperthyroidism. TCR Vbeta CDR3 sequencing of some 140 peripheral blood samples (approximately 44 ophthalmopathy, 75 to 85 hyperthyroidism and approximately 17 progressor patients) is reported in the paper. Prospective prediction of ophthalmopathy was tested in an independent validation cohort consisting of some 20 hyperthyroidism patients and more than 15 patients who later progressed to ophthalmopathy. The 100 or so discovery patients were divided at random into training and test sets in a 7:3 ratio. Once sampling was done, hyperthyroidism patients were given methimazole at a starting dose of 30 mg daily, whereas ophthalmopathy patients were given high-dose intravenous methylprednisolone. The study also compared thyroid tissue and blood T-cell repertoires from several Graves' hyperthyroidism patients. Broad study findings and their caveats: In validation, the model predicted progression to ophthalmopathy a median of about 6 months before onset, with approximately 70% sensitivity and about 72% specificity. Blood samples also contained most of the expanded thyroid clonotypes (frequency above 0.001), which suggests that blood repertoires may reflect thyroid immune responses. Sample size was not statistically predetermined, and blinding of investigators to group allocation was not performed. A model built on a 13 V-J signature distinguished ophthalmopathy from stable hyperthyroidism, reaching about 88% sensitivity and about 81% specificity in cross-validation and 80%/75% in testing.

Stable Graves' hyperthyroidism was defined as the absence of progression to ophthalmopathy over 18 months of follow-up. Hyperthyroidism patients were newly diagnosed, had a disease duration of under 2 months, and were aged 18 to 65 years. The study excluded patients with uncontrolled infections, other autoimmune diseases, pregnancy or lactation. Diagnoses relied on clinical symptoms, serum thyroxine and TRAb, thyroid ultrasound and orbital computed tomography. PBMCs were isolated from roughly 10 ml of fresh peripheral blood by Ficoll-Paque density gradient centrifugation. Total RNA was extracted using Trizol reagent, and RNA quality was assessed on an Agilent 2100 Bioanalyzer. From its cysteine to its phenylalanine, the CDR3 spans 10 amino acids. The CDR3 DNA has 30 bases and is translated from base 1. CDR1 is given as SGHDN and CDR2 as FVKESK, both from the germline V gene. Between the V and J ends, shortened by 8 bases and 7 bases respectively, the junction contains 8 bases.

This clonotype has a count of ten or more. Its antigen remains unidentified. Per-base quality was not reported, and no clone a single base away is much larger than it. TCR beta CDR3 regions were amplified from RNA transcripts. For the first round of RT-PCR on the TCR CDR3, the HTBI primer set was used together with the Qiagen OneStep RT-PCR kit. Libraries were constructed in a second round of multiplex PCR, after which size selection and purification were carried out. Paired-end sequencing of the libraries was performed with 100 bp reads on an Illumina HiSeq2000. Turning to the authors' computational methods: SOAPnuke was used to process the raw data, removing reads that contained adapters or uncalled bases, had a mean Phred below 15, or lacked an exact match to the constant primer or identifier. High-quality paired reads were merged using COPE v1.2.5, and each unique nucleotide sequence was defined as a clonotype. MiTCR v1.1 was used to align the clonotypes against IMGT TRBV, TRBD and TRBJ reference segments. The analysis included only V-J combinations with a frequency above 0.0001, which together covered around 99% of the repertoires. The TCS score was defined as the ratio of F50 (clonal expansion) to E x V (chaos), calculated using BLOSUM62-based TCRdist between CDR3 peptides within each V-J. Welch's t-statistics and random forest reduced roughly 540 V-J features to roughly 13, which were used in a naive Bayes classifier (R e1071). Thyroid-blood repertoire similarity was quantified with the Morisita-Horn index. TCRdb itself trimmed the public reads at Q25 with fastp, ran MiXCR and retained productive beta chains. Here each entry gathers all rows of one CDR3 protein and keeps the most common genes and DNA. V and J calls and clone size were set by TCRdb, not the authors. In all, the sample holds around 800,000 distinct CDR3 sequences, and over 35% of those were seen once. The ten most abundant clones make up around 9.3% of the sample.

The sequenced sample was blood. Here the chain combines TRBV14 and TRBJ2-5; TRBD2 is a possible D gene, resting on 5 matching bases. This receptor was identified in a man between 18 and 35 years old with Graves' hyperthyroidism. The DNA reads as follows: TGTGCCAGCGCCGAGGGGACCCAGTACTTC. Its protein is CASAEGTQYF.